Given below is one TCR beta chain in context. The identical CDR3 is also encoded by other nucleotide sequences in the sample. These data come from a study of blood T cell repertoires in COVID-19. Study-wide background: Acute and convalescent COVID-19 specimens originated in the United States, Italy and Spain. Sample material is recorded as cDNA or gDNA derived from T cells, B-cell-depleted T cells, or PBMCs.

The Seattle patients joined while their infection was active and were tracked longitudinally afterward. The repertoire was sequenced with immunoSEQ multiplex PCR; TCRdb's copy has only in-frame clones and lacks some. This table holds some 300,000 clones, 85% to 90% found once. This CDR3 region has 13 residues. The germline gives CDR1 SGHRS, CDR2 YFSETQ. The ends lost 5 bases at V and 3 bases at J; junction bases unmatched: 3. The clonotype was recovered from a woman aged 40 to 50 with COVID-19, enrolled during active disease. The sample taken for sequencing was peripheral blood. This rearrangement joins TRBV5-1 to TRBJ2-7; 9 positions agree with TRBD1. In DNA form, the CDR3 reads TGCGCCAGCAGTACGGGACAGGGCTACGAGCAGTACTTC. It translates to CASSTGQGYEQYF.